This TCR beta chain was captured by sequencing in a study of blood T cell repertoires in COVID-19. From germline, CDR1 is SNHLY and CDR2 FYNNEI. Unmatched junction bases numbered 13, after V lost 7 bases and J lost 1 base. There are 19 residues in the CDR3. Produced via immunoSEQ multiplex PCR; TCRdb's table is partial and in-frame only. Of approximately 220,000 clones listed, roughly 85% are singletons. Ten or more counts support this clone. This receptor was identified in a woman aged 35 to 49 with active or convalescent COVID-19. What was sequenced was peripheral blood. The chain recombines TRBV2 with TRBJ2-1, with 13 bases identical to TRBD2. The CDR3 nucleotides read TGTGCCAGCACAGAGAAGGGACTAGCGGGACGACTTTCCTACAATGAGCAGTTCTTC. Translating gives CASTEKGLAGRLSYNEQFF. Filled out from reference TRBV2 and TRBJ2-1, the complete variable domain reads EPEVTQTPSHQVTQMGQEVILRCVPISNHLYFYWYRQILGQKVEFLVSFYNNEISEKSEIFDDQFSVERPDGSNFTLKIRSTKLEDSAMYFCASTEKGLAGRLSYNEQFFGPGTRLTVL.